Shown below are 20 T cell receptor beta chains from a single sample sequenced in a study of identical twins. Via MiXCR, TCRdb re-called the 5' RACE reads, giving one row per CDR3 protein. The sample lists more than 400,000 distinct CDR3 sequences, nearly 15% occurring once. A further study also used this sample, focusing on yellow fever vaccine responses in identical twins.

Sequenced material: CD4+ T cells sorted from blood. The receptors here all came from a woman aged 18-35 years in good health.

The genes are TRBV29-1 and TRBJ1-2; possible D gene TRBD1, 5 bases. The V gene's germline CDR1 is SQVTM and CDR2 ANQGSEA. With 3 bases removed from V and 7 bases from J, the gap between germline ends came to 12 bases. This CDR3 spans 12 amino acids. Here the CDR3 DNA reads TGCAGCGTTGATCGGGGGGTTGGTGGCTACACCTTC. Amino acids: CSVDRGVGGYTF.

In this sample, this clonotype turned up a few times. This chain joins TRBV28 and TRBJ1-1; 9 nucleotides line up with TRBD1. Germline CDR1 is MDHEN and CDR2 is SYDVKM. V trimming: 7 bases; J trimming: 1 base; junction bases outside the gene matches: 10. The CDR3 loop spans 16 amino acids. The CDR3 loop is CASKTTGGGRNTEAFF. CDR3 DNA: TGTGCCAGCAAGACCACAGGGGGCGGGAGGAACACTGAAGCTTTCTTT.

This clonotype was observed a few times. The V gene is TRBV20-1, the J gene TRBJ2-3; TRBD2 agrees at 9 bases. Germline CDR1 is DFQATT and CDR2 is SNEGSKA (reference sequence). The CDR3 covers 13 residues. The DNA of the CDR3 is TGCTCCGGCCCTAGCGGGGGCACAGATACGCAGTATTTT. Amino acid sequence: CSGPSGGTDTQYF.

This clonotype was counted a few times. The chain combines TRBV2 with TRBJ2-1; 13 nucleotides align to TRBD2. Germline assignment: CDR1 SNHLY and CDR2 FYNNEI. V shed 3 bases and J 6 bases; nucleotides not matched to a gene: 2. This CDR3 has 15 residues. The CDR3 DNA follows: TGTGCCAGCAGTGAGGGGACTAGCGGGGCCAATGAGCAGTTCTTC. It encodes CASSEGTSGANEQFF.

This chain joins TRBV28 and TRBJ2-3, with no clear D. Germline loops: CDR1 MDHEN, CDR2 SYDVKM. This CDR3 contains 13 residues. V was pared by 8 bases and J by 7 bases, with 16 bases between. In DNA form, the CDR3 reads TGTGCCAGCTGCTTTAGGACGGTCAATACGCAGTATTTT. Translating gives CASCFRTVNTQYF.

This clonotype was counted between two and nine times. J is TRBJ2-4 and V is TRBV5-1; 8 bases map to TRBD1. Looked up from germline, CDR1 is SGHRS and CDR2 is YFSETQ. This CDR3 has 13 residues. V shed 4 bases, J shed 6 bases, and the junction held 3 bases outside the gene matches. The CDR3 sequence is CASSQGQGNIQYF. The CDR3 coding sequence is TGCGCCAGCAGCCAAGGACAGGGAAACATTCAGTACTTC. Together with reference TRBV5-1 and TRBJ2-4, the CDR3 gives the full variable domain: KAGVTQTPRYLIKTRGQQVTLSCSPISGHRSVSWYQQTPGQGLQFLFEYFSETQRNKGNFPGRFSGRQFSNSRSEMNVSTLELGDSALYLCASSQGQGNIQYFGAGTRLSVL.

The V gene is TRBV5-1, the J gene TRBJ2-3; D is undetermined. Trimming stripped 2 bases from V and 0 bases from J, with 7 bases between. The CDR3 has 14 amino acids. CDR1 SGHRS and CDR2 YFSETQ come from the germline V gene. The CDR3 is CASSLSTSTDTQYF. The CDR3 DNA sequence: TGCGCCAGCAGCTTATCGACCAGCACAGATACGCAGTATTTT.

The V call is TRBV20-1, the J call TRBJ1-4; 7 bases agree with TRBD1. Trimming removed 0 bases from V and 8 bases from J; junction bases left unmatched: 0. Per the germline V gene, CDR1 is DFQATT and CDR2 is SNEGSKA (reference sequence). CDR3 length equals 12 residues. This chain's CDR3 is CSARDRGEKLFF. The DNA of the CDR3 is TGCAGTGCTAGAGACAGGGGGGAAAAACTGTTTTTT.

The CDR3 nucleotides read TGCAGTGCTAGAGAACAGAAAAAGGTTTACGAGCAGTACTTC. Translation gives CSAREQKKVYEQYF. The chain couples TRBV20-1 to TRBJ2-7; no reliable D call. From germline, CDR1 is DFQATT and CDR2 SNEGSKA (reference sequence). Trimming pared 0 bases from V and 4 bases from J, leaving 13 bases between. CDR3 length: 14 amino acids.

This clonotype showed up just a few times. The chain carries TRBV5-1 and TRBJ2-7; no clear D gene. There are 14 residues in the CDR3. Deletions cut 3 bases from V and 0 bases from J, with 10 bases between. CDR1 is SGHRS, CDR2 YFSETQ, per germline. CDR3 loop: CASSSKTSSYEQYF. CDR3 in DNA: TGCGCCAGCAGCTCTAAAACAAGCTCCTACGAGCAGTACTTC. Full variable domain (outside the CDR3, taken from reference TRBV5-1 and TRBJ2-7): KAGVTQTPRYLIKTRGQQVTLSCSPISGHRSVSWYQQTPGQGLQFLFEYFSETQRNKGNFPGRFSGRQFSNSRSEMNVSTLELGDSALYLCASSSKTSSYEQYFGPGTRLTVT.

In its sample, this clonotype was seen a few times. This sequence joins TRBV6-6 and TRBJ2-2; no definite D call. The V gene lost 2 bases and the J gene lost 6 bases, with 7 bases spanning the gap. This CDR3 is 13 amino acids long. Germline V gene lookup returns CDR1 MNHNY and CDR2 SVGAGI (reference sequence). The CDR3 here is CASSYEVSGELFF. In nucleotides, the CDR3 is TGTGCCAGCAGTTACGAGGTATCCGGGGAGCTGTTTTTT.

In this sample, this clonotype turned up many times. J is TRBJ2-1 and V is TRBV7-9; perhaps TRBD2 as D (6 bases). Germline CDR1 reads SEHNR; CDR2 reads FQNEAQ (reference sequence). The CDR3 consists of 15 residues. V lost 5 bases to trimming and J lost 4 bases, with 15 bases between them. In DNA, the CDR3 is TGTGCCAGCAGCCCGGGACTTTCCGTTTACAATGAGCAGTTCTTC. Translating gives CASSPGLSVYNEQFF.

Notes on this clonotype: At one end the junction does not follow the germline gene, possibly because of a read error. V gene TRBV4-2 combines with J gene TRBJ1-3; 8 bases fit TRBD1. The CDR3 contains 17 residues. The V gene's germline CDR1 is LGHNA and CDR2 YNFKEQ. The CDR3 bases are TGTGCCAGCAGCAAAGACAGGGGCCTCCACTCTGGAAACACCATATATTTT. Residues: CASSKDRGLHSGNTIYF.

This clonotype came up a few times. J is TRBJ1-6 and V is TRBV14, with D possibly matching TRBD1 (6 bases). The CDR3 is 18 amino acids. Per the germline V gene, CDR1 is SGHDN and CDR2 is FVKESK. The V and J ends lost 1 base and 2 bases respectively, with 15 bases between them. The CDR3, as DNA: TGTGCCAGCAGCCAAGGGCTGAGGGGGTTAGCCTATAATTCACCCCTCCACTTT. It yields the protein CASSQGLRGLAYNSPLHF.

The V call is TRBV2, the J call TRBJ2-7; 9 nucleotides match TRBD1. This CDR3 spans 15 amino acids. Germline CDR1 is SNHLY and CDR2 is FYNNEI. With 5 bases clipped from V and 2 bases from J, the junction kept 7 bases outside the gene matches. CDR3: CASSKDRDRAYEQYF. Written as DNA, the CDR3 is TGTGCCAGCAGTAAGGACCGGGACAGGGCCTACGAGCAGTACTTC.

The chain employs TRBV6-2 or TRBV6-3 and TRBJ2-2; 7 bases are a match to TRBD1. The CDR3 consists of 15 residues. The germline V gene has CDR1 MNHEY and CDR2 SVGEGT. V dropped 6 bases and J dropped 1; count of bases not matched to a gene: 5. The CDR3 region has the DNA TGTGCCAGCAGAATGGGACAGCTGAACACCGGGGAGCTGTTTTTT. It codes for CASRMGQLNTGELFF.

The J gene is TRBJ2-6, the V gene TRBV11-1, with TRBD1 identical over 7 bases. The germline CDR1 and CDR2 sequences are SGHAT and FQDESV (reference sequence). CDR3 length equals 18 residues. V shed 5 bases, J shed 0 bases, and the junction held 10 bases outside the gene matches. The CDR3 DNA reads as TGTGCCAGCAGCCTACAGGGGAACCTCTACTCTGGGGCCAACGTCCTGACTTTC. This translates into CASSLQGNLYSGANVLTF.

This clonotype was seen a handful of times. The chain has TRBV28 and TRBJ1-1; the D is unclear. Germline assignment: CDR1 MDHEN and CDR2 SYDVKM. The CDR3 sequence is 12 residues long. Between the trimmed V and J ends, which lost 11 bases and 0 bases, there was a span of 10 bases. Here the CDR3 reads CAAMGLNTEAFF. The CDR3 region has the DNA TGTGCCGCCATGGGTTTGAACACTGAAGCTTTCTTT.

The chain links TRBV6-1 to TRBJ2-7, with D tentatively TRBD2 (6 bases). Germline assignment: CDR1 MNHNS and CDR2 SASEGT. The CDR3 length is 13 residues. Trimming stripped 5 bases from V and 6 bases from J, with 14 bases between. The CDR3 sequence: CASSSGGPAEQYF. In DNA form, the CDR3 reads TGTGCCAGCAGTAGCGGAGGGCCTGCCGAGCAGTACTTC.

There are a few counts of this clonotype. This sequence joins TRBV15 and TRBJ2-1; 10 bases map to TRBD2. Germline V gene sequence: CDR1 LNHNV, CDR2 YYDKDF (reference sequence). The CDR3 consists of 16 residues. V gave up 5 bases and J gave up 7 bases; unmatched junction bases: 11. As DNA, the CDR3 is TGTGCCACCAGCCCCGCCCCAACTAGCGGGAAAAATGAGCAGTTCTTC. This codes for CATSPAPTSGKNEQFF.